This paragraph covers one T cell receptor beta chain sequence. This sample is drawn from a study of siplizumab effects on memory and regulatory T cells. The data were produced by immunoSEQ multiplex PCR, yet TCRdb's version contains in-frame clones alone and is incomplete. Among around 100,000 clones listed, about 94% were seen once. Sequencing was performed on non-Treg CD4+ T cells sorted from blood. The TCR sequence derives from a human donor in good health.

The CDR3 protein is CASSPLTSREQFF. Here the CDR3 DNA reads TGTGCCAGCTCACCGTTGACTAGTAGGGAGCAGTTCTTC. V gene TRBV18 combines with J gene TRBJ2-1; tentative D call: TRBD2 (6 bases). The V gene's germline CDR1 is KGHSH and CDR2 LQKENI. The V gene lost 3 bases and the J gene lost 10 bases, with 13 bases spanning the gap. The CDR3 covers 13 residues.